These 27 T cell receptor beta chains were all obtained from the same sample, sequenced in a study of early T cells in non-severe SARS-CoV-2 infection. One entry per CDR3 protein results from TCRdb running MiXCR on the 5' RACE reads. The top ten clones hold roughly 27% of a sample with about 36,000 distinct CDR3 sequences, around 5% of them seen once. Sequenced material: whole blood. The receptors derive from an adult who was a healthcare worker with PCR-confirmed SARS-CoV-2 infection or an uninfected control (not recorded which).

This clonotype showed up many times. The V and J genes are TRBV5-4 and TRBJ2-3, with TRBD2 identical over 8 bases. The CDR3 contains 18 residues. The germline gives CDR1 SGHNT, CDR2 YYREEE (reference sequence). Unmatched junction bases numbered 15, after V lost 4 bases and J lost 2 bases. CDR3 bases: TGTGCCAGCAGCCCCGCTAGGTCGGGGGGGTTAAACACAGATACGCAGTATTTT. Its translation is CASSPARSGGLNTDTQYF.

The chain has TRBV10-1 and TRBJ2-1; a possible D gene is TRBD2 (5 bases). Trimming removed 11 bases at V and 1 base at J, with 21 bases between. The CDR3 has 16 residues. Germline V gene lookup returns CDR1 WNHNN and CDR2 SYGVQD (reference sequence). CDR3 nucleotide sequence: TGCGCCCTAGCCCCCCCGGACCAAGAGTCCTACAATGAGCAGTTCTTC. It codes for CALAPPDQESYNEQFF.

V is TRBV5-5 and J is TRBJ2-7; 8 positions agree with TRBD1. This CDR3 is 13 amino acids long. V lost 4 bases, J lost 7 bases, and 7 bases stayed unmatched. CDR1 and CDR2 (germline): SGHKS, YYEKEE (reference sequence). CDR3 sequence (DNA): TGTGCCAGCAGCGGACAGGGTTTCGGGGAGCAGTACTTC. Its protein is CASSGQGFGEQYF.

This clonotype has a handful of counts. V usage is TRBV7-9 and J usage is TRBJ1-2; 8 bases are shared with TRBD1. Germline V gene lookup returns CDR1 SEHNR and CDR2 FQNEAQ (reference sequence). This CDR3 comprises 15 residues. V dropped 5 bases and J dropped 2; count of bases not matched to a gene: 7. Here the CDR3 DNA reads TGTGCCAGCAGCCCTCTTCGGGACAGGAACTATGGCTACACCTTC. Protein sequence: CASSPLRDRNYGYTF.

There are a few counts of this clonotype. This rearrangement joins TRBV12-3 or TRBV12-4 to TRBJ2-3; the D is unclear. Trimming removed 6 bases from V and 1 base from J, with 14 bases in between. The CDR3 covers 15 residues. The CDR3 DNA reads as TGTGCCAGCAGCCCTAGGGAAATCGGCACAGATACGCAGTATTTT. Translated: CASSPREIGTDTQYF.

This clonotype was seen at least ten times. The chain employs TRBV7-8 and TRBJ2-3, with a possible D match to TRBD1 (5 bases). CDR1 and CDR2 (germline): SGHVS, FQNEAQ. With 3 bases removed from V and 2 bases from J, the gap between germline ends came to 9 bases. This CDR3 contains 14 residues. The CDR3 bases are TGTGCCAGCAGCTTCAGACAGTCCACAGATACGCAGTATTTT. It translates to CASSFRQSTDTQYF.

The chain uses TRBV20-1 and TRBJ2-1; the match to TRBD2 covers 8 bases. With V trimmed by 1 base and J by 6 bases, 5 bases remained unmatched. The CDR3 consists of 14 residues. Germline V gene sequence: CDR1 DFQATT, CDR2 SNEGSKA (reference sequence). The CDR3 sequence: CSARVSGAVNEQFF. The CDR3, as DNA: TGCAGTGCTAGAGTTAGCGGGGCTGTCAATGAGCAGTTCTTC.

This clonotype appeared many times. The chain carries TRBV7-2 and TRBJ2-4, with a weak D call TRBD1 (6 bases). Trimming cost V 8 bases and J 0 bases, with 23 bases left between them. The CDR3 runs to 18 residues. Germline V gene data show CDR1 as SGHTA and CDR2 as FQGNSA. The CDR3 bases are TGTGCCAGCGCAAAGGAAAGGCAGGGGAAGGGAGCCAAAAACATTCAGTACTTC. Its protein is CASAKERQGKGAKNIQYF.

This clonotype has at least ten counts. V usage is TRBV6-2 or TRBV6-3 and J usage is TRBJ2-1; D is unresolved. Trimming left V 2 bases short and J 13 bases short, with 9 bases between. Germline loops: CDR1 MNHEY, CDR2 SVGEGT. The CDR3 covers 11 residues. DNA of the CDR3: TGTGCCAGCAGTTACGGAGAACTCCAGTTCTTC. Translating it yields CASSYGELQFF.

There are many counts of this clonotype. The V and J genes are TRBV7-2 and TRBJ2-1; possibly TRBD2 for D (7 bases). The CDR3 contains 16 residues. Germline V gene data show CDR1 as SGHTA and CDR2 as FQGNSA. The V and J ends lost 3 bases and 4 bases respectively, with 16 bases between them. The DNA of the CDR3 is TGTGCCAGCAGCTTGCTCCGCGGGGGACATTACAATGAGCAGTTCTTC. Amino acid sequence: CASSLLRGGHYNEQFF.

This clonotype showed up many times. The chain uses TRBV10-3 and TRBJ1-2, with 10 bases that match TRBD1. From germline, CDR1 is ENHRY and CDR2 SYGVKD. The CDR3 consists of 15 residues. V shed 3 bases, J shed 8 bases, and the junction held 9 bases outside the gene matches. The CDR3 DNA reads TGTGCCATCAGTGACCTGACAGGGGGCGTCTCCGGCTACACCTTC. Protein: CAISDLTGGVSGYTF.

This clonotype was seen at least ten times. The CDR3 DNA reads as TGCGCCAGCAGCTCGGCCGGCAATGAGCAGTTCTTC. Translation: CASSSAGNEQFF. The chain uses TRBV5-1 and TRBJ2-1, with D uncertain. Between the trimmed V and J ends, which lost 3 bases and 6 bases, there was a span of 7 bases. The CDR3 covers 12 residues. CDR1 is SGHRS, CDR2 YFSETQ, per germline.

The chain recombines TRBV20-1 with TRBJ1-5; D possibly corresponds to TRBD1 (5 bases). This CDR3 is built from 15 residues. CDR1 and CDR2 (germline): DFQATT, SNEGSKA (reference sequence). Trimming pared 3 bases from V and 2 bases from J, leaving 14 bases between. The CDR3 reads CSARWDRGGNQPQHF. DNA for the CDR3: TGCAGTGCTAGGTGGGATCGAGGGGGCAATCAGCCCCAGCATTTT.

The table lists this clonotype with many counts. The chain joins TRBV18 to TRBJ1-2, with a tentative D call TRBD1 (6 bases). Germline values: CDR1 KGHSH, CDR2 LQKENI. Trimming took off 3 bases at V and 8 bases at J, with 13 bases between the two ends. The CDR3 runs to 13 residues. The CDR3 coding sequence is TGTGCCAGCTCACCCCAGACAGGTAGCGGCTACACCTTC. This gives the protein CASSPQTGSGYTF.

This clonotype occurred many times. The chain has TRBV5-1 and TRBJ1-1; TRBD1 aligns across 7 bases. Germline values: CDR1 SGHRS, CDR2 YFSETQ. The V gene end was trimmed by 4 bases and the J gene end by 1 base; junction bases not matched to a gene: 4. The CDR3 spans 14 residues. CDR3 loop: CASSQGQTNTEAFF. Written as DNA, the CDR3 is TGCGCCAGCAGCCAGGGACAGACGAACACTGAAGCTTTCTTT.

This clonotype has ten or more counts. The chain couples TRBV3-1 to TRBJ2-5; 7 nucleotides align to TRBD2. Germline CDR1 LGHDT, CDR2 YNNKEL (reference sequence). J gave up 4 bases and V 4 bases, and 6 bases lay outside the gene matches. This CDR3 spans 14 amino acids. CDR3 residues: CASSLLGGRETQYF. In DNA, the CDR3 is TGTGCCAGCAGCCTCTTGGGAGGGCGAGAGACCCAGTACTTC.

In regard to this clonotype: A much larger clonotype is one base distant, so this may be a read error. CDR3 in DNA: TGTGCCAGCTCAGCCACAGGGTTCTACGAGCAGCACTTC. Protein: CASSATGFYEQHF. The chain has TRBV18 and TRBJ2-7; D may be TRBD1 (6 bases). Germline assignment: CDR1 KGHSH and CDR2 LQKENI. The CDR3 runs to 13 residues.

This clonotype was observed at least ten times. V gene TRBV6-4 combines with J gene TRBJ2-1, with 9 bases identical to TRBD2. The CDR3 loop spans 15 amino acids. Trimming at V came to 3 bases and at J to 0 bases, leaving 0 bases not matched to a gene. Germline V gene sequence: CDR1 MRHNA, CDR2 SNTAGT. The CDR3 region has the DNA TGTGCCAGCAGTGAAGCGGGAGGCTCCTACAATGAGCAGTTCTTC. Translating it yields CASSEAGGSYNEQFF.

This clonotype has more than one count but fewer than ten. CDR3 sequence: CASSQDLDRGNQPQHF. CDR3 nucleotides: TGTGCCAGCAGCCAAGATCTCGACAGGGGTAATCAGCCCCAGCATTTT. V is TRBV4-2 and J is TRBJ1-5; 8 nucleotides line up with TRBD1. The germline gives CDR1 LGHNA, CDR2 YNFKEQ. There are 16 residues in the CDR3. V was clipped by 0 bases and J by 4 bases; unmatched bases: 5.

This clonotype occurred many times. CDR3: CASSEQGVEKLFF. The CDR3 bases are TGTGCCAGCAGTGAACAGGGGGTCGAAAAACTGTTTTTT. The chain joins TRBV2 to TRBJ1-4, with TRBD1 matching 7 bases. The junction had 2 bases not matched to a gene; V was cut back by 2 bases and J by 8 bases. This CDR3 has 13 amino acids. Germline CDR1 is SNHLY and CDR2 is FYNNEI. The full variable domain, in which reference TRBV2 and TRBJ1-4 provide the parts outside the CDR3, is EPEVTQTPSHQVTQMGQEVILRCVPISNHLYFYWYRQILGQKVEFLVSFYNNEISEKSEIFDDQFSVERPDGSNFTLKIRSTKLEDSAMYFCASSEQGVEKLFFGSGTQLSVL.

The V and J genes are TRBV29-1 and TRBJ2-6; 12 nucleotides agree with TRBD1. This CDR3 is built from 16 residues. V shed 5 bases, J shed 0 bases, and the junction held 2 bases outside the gene matches. Germline CDR1 and CDR2: SQVTM and ANQGSEA. The CDR3 DNA reads TGCAGCGTTCCGGGACAGGGGGCCTCTGGGGCCAACGTCCTGACTTTC. Protein: CSVPGQGASGANVLTF.

This clonotype has a handful of counts. J is TRBJ2-7 and V is TRBV6-6; tentatively, D is TRBD2 (6 bases). Per germline, CDR1 MNHNY and CDR2 SVGAGI (reference sequence). This CDR3 spans 14 amino acids. V lost 5 bases, J lost 0 bases, and 11 bases lay in between. This CDR3 reads CASSRPSASYEQYF. For the CDR3, the DNA is TGTGCCAGCAGTCGTCCTAGCGCCTCCTACGAGCAGTACTTC.

This rearrangement joins TRBV20-1 to TRBJ1-1; a possible D gene is TRBD1 (6 bases). The CDR3 is 17 amino acids. The germline V gene has CDR1 DFQATT and CDR2 SNEGSKA (reference sequence). V dropped 2 bases and J dropped 5 bases, with 24 bases sitting between them. The CDR3 DNA sequence: TGCAGTGCTAGACCCCCCCCCGGCCAGGGGTTTTGGACTGAAGCTTTCTTT. Translation gives CSARPPPGQGFWTEAFF.

In its sample, this clonotype was seen many times. The chain has TRBV20-1 and TRBJ2-3; possibly TRBD1 for D (5 bases). The CDR3 length is 13 residues. Trimming took off 1 base at V and 2 bases at J, with 7 bases between the two ends. Germline loops: CDR1 DFQATT, CDR2 SNEGSKA (reference sequence). CDR3: CSARGTFTDTQYF. CDR3 bases: TGCAGTGCTAGAGGGACATTCACAGATACGCAGTATTTT.

Only a few counts were recorded for this clonotype. This sequence joins TRBV11-3 and TRBJ1-5; D not certain. Germline V gives CDR1 SGHNT, CDR2 YENEEA. Trimming pared 1 base from V and 8 bases from J, leaving 9 bases between. The CDR3 runs to 13 residues. CDR3 bases: TGTGCCAGCAGCTTAGCGCCCACTGAGCCCCAGCATTTT. Protein product: CASSLAPTEPQHF.

This clonotype was seen repeatedly, ten times or more. The gene calls are TRBV29-1 and TRBJ1-1; D is uncertain. Germline loops: CDR1 SQVTM, CDR2 ANQGSEA. The CDR3 is 13 residues long. Trimming pared 4 bases from V and 1 base from J, leaving 10 bases between. CDR3: CSVGSGRNTEAFF. CDR3 coding DNA: TGCAGCGTTGGGTCGGGCAGGAACACTGAAGCTTTCTTT.

This clonotype was seen more than once but under ten times. The chain is built from TRBV15 and TRBJ2-5, with D tentatively TRBD2 (6 bases). The CDR3 spans 15 residues. The ends were cut back, 0 bases at V and 2 bases at J, with 10 bases in the middle. The germline V gene encodes CDR1 LNHNV and CDR2 YYDKDF (reference sequence). CDR3 protein: CATSRDRGTQETQYF. CDR3 nucleotide sequence: TGTGCCACCAGCAGAGATCGGGGGACTCAAGAGACCCAGTACTTC.